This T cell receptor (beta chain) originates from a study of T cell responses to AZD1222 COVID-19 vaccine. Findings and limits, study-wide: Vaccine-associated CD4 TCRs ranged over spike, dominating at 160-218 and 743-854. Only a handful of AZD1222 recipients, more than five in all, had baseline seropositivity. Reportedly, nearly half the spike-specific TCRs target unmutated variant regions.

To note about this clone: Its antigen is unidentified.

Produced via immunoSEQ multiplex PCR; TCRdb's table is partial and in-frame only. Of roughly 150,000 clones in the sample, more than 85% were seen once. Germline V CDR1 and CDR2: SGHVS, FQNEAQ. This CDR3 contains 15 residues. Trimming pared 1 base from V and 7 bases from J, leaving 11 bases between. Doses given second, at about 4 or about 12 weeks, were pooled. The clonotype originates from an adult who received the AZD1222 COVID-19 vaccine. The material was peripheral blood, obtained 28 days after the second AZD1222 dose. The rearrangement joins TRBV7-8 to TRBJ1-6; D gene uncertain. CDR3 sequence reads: CASSLDGLGNSPLHF. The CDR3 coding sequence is TGTGCCAGCAGCTTAGACGGACTGGGGAATTCACCCCTCCACTTT.